These T cell receptor beta chains were read from a single sample in a study of shared clonotypes between healthy human individuals. TCRdb's table, derived via immunoSEQ multiplex PCR, lists solely in-frame clones and lacks some. The sample has a few million clones; around 90% are singletons. The sample was naive CD4+ T cells sorted from blood. These receptors were collected from a young man in good health. The CDR3 runs from the conserved cysteine through the conserved F or W. The D gene is left open where the match is weak. Size tells how often a clone was seen (once, few, many) or the class of an expanded clone, and some rows leave it out.

TRBV9	.	TRBJ2-3	.	CASSVGTGGPDTQYF	TGTGCCAGCAGCGTAGGGACGGGGGGCCCAGATACGCAGTATTTT
TRBV10-3	TRBD2	TRBJ2-5	.	CAISESLAGVETQYF	TGTGCCATCAGTGAGTCCTTAGCGGGGGTTGAGACCCAGTACTTC
TRBV7-2	.	TRBJ2-1	once	CASSLVGGEQFF	TGTGCCAGCAGCTTAGTAGGTGGGGAGCAGTTCTTC
TRBV6-5	.	TRBJ2-5	.	CASSGGETQYF	TGTGCCAGCAGTGGCGGGGAGACCCAGTACTTC
TRBV7-8	.	TRBJ2-1	.	CASSFYNEQFF	TGTGCCAGCAGCTTTTACAATGAGCAGTTCTTC
TRBV6-6	.	TRBJ2-5	.	CASSDSPFRGEETQYF	TGTGCCAGCAGTGACTCCCCCTTCCGTGGCGAAGAGACCCAGTACTTC
TRBV20-1	.	TRBJ2-7	.	CSAWRQLEQYF	TGCAGTGCTTGGAGGCAGCTAGAGCAGTACTTC
TRBV4-1	.	TRBJ1-2	.	CASSQKPEGGYGYTF	TGCGCCAGCAGCCAAAAACCGGAAGGGGGCTATGGCTACACCTTC
TRBV7-2	.	TRBJ1-1	.	CASSLVAPSSLGANTEAFF	TGTGCCAGCAGCTTAGTAGCCCCCTCAAGCCTAGGGGCGAACACTGAAGCTTTCTTT
TRBV6-6	.	TRBJ2-7	.	CASSQKLDSYEQYF	TGTGCCAGCAGTCAAAAACTAGATTCCTACGAGCAGTACTTC
TRBV6-5	.	TRBJ2-7	.	CASSYSMALSYEQYF	TGTGCCAGCAGTTACTCGATGGCCCTAAGCTACGAGCAGTACTTC
TRBV7-9	.	TRBJ1-1	.	CASSLESNTEAFF	TGTGCCAGCAGCTTAGAGTCGAACACTGAAGCTTTCTTT
TRBV6-5	TRBD1	TRBJ1-2	.	CASSKGTGGRYGYTF	TGTGCCAGCAGTAAAGGGACAGGGGGTCGCTATGGCTACACCTTC
TRBV7-9	.	TRBJ2-7	few	CASSRNSGPGEQYF	TGTGCCAGCAGTCGAAACAGCGGCCCGGGCGAGCAGTACTTC
TRBV5-5	.	TRBJ1-2	.	CASSFQTGYGYTF	TGTGCCAGCAGCTTCCAGACTGGCTATGGCTACACCTTC
TRBV18	.	TRBJ1-6	once	CASSRGPDNSPLHF	TGTGCCAGCTCAAGGGGTCCGGATAATTCACCCCTCCACTTT
TRBV7-2	.	TRBJ2-2	.	CASSFRQRNTGELFF	TGTGCCAGCAGCTTTAGACAGAGGAACACCGGGGAGCTGTTTTTT
TRBV2	.	TRBJ2-1	.	CASSEDSGNEQFF	TGTGCCAGCAGTGAGGACAGTGGTAATGAGCAGTTCTTC
TRBV30	.	TRBJ2-1	.	CAWSVRVGAEQFF	TGTGCCTGGAGTGTACGGGTGGGGGCTGAGCAGTTCTTC
TRBV9	.	TRBJ2-1	.	CASSVDPGVWNEQFF	TGTGCCAGCAGCGTAGACCCAGGGGTTTGGAATGAGCAGTTCTTC
TRBV5-1	.	TRBJ1-1	.	CASSLDGGRGTEAFF	TGCGCCAGCAGCTTGGATGGGGGGCGCGGAACTGAAGCTTTCTTT
TRBV5-1	TRBD1	TRBJ1-4	.	CASRTGDATNEKLFF	TGCGCCAGCAGGACAGGGGACGCAACTAATGAAAAACTGTTTTTT
TRBV5-1	.	TRBJ2-3	once	CASSWRGTPDSTDTQYF	TGCGCCAGCAGCTGGAGAGGGACTCCCGATAGCACAGATACGCAGTATTTT
TRBV21-1	.	TRBJ2-7	few	CASSKALWEQFRVEQYF	TGTGCCAGCAGCAAAGCGCTTTGGGAACAGTTTCGCGTCGAGCAGTACTTC
TRBV18	.	TRBJ2-1	.	CASSPPGGYSYNEQFF	TGTGCCAGCTCACCACCCGGCGGATACTCCTACAATGAGCAGTTCTTC
TRBV2	.	TRBJ1-5	.	CASSRDLNQPQHF	TGTGCCAGCAGCAGGGACTTAAATCAGCCCCAGCATTTT
TRBV6-5	.	TRBJ1-2	.	CASSRDPRVGYTF	TGTGCCAGCAGCCGGGACCCACGGGTTGGCTACACCTTC
TRBV7-9	.	TRBJ1-6	.	CASSFLGVGSSPLHF	TGTGCCAGCAGCTTTTTAGGGGTGGGGAGTTCACCCCTCCACTTT
TRBV4-1	TRBD1	TRBJ1-2	.	CASSNPGQGLYGYTF	TGCGCCAGCAGCAACCCGGGACAGGGACTATATGGCTACACCTTC
TRBV9	TRBD2	TRBJ2-7	.	CASSAQTSGSSYEQYF	TGTGCCAGCAGCGCCCAAACTAGCGGGAGCTCCTACGAGCAGTACTTC
TRBV7-2	TRBD1	TRBJ2-1	.	CASSLDRWARGYEQFF	TGTGCCAGCAGCTTAGACCGGTGGGCCAGGGGGTATGAGCAGTTCTTC
TRBV4-1	.	TRBJ2-3	.	CASSQGIPDTQYF	TGCGCCAGCAGCCAAGGGATTCCAGATACGCAGTATTTT
TRBV10-3	TRBD2	TRBJ2-7	.	CAISEVAGSYEQYF	TGTGCCATCAGTGAGGTAGCGGGTTCCTACGAGCAGTACTTC
TRBV30	TRBD1	TRBJ1-2	.	CAWVETGTAFVYGYTF	TGTGCCTGGGTAGAGACCGGGACAGCTTTTGTCTATGGCTACACCTTC
TRBV11-2	.	TRBJ1-1	.	CASTRGRTEAFF	TGTGCCAGCACGAGAGGGAGGACTGAAGCTTTCTTT
TRBV19	.	TRBJ1-3	few	CASSITGTSGNTIYF	TGTGCCAGTAGTATTACGGGGACCTCTGGAAACACCATATATTTT
TRBV5-1	TRBD1	TRBJ2-1	.	CASSSAPRDSGNEQFF	TGCGCCAGCAGCTCGGCACCTCGGGACAGCGGCAATGAGCAGTTCTTC